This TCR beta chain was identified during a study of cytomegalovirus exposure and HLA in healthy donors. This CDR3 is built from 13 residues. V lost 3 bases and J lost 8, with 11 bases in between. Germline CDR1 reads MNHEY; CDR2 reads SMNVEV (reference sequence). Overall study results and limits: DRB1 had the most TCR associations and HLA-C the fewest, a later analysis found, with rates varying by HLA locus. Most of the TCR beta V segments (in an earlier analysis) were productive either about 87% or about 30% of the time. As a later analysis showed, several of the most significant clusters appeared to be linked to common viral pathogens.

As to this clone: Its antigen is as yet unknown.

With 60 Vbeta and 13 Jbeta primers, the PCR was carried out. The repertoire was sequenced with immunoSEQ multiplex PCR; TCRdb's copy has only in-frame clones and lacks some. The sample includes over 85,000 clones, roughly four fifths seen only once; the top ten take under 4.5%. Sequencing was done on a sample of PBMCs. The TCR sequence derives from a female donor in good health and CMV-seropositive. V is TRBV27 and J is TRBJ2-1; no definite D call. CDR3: CASSFSRSHEQFF. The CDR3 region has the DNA TGTGCCAGCAGTTTTTCTCGTTCTCATGAGCAGTTCTTC.